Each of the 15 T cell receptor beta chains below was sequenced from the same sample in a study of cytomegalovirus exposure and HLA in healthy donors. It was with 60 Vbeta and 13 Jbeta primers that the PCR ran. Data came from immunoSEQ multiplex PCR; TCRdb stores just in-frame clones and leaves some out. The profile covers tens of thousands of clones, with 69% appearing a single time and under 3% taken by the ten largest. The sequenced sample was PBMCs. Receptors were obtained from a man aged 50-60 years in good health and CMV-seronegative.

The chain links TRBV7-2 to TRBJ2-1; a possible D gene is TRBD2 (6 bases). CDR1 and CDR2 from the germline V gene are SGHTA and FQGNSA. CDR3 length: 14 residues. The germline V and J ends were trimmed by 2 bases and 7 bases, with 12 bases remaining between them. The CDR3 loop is CASSLWREGNEQFF. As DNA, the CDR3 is TGTGCCAGCAGCTTATGGCGGGAAGGGAATGAGCAGTTCTTC.

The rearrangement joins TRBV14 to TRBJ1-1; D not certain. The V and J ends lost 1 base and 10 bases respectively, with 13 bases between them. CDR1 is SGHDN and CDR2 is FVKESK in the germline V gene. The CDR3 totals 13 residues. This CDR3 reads CASSQVMGVGAFF. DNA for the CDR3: TGTGCCAGCAGCCAAGTAATGGGAGTGGGAGCTTTCTTT.

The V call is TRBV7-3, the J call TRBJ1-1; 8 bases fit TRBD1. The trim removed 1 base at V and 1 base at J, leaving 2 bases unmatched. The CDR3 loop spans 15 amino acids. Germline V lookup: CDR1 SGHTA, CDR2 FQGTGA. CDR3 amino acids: CASSLMGQANTEAFF. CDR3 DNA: TGTGCCAGCAGCTTAATGGGACAGGCGAACACTGAAGCTTTCTTT.

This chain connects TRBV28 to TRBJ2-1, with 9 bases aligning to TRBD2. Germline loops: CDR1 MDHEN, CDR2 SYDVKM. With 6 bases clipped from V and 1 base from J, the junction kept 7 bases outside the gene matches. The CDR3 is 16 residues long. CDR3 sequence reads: CASSGSGRGSYNEQFF. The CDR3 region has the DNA TGTGCCAGCAGCGGTAGCGGGAGAGGGTCCTACAATGAGCAGTTCTTC.

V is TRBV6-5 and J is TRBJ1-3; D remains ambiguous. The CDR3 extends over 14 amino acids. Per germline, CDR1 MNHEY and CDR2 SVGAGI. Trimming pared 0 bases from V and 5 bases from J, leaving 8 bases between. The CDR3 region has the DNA TGTGCCAGCAGTTACTCCCCAGGTCGAAACACCATATATTTT. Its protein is CASSYSPGRNTIYF.

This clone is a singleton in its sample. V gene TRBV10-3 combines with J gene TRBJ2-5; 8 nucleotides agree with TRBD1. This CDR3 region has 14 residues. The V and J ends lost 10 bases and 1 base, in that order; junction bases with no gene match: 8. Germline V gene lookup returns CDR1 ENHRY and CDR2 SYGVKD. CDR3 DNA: TGTGCCACCGCGGACAGGGAAGTCCAAGAGACCCAGTACTTC. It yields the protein CATADREVQETQYF.

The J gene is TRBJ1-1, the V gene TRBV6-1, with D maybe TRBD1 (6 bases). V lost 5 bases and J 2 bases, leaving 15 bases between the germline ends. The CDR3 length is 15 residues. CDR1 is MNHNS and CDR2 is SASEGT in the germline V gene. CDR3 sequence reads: CASSSGTTGNTEAFF. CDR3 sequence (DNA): TGTGCCAGCAGTAGCGGAACGACAGGAAACACTGAAGCTTTCTTT.

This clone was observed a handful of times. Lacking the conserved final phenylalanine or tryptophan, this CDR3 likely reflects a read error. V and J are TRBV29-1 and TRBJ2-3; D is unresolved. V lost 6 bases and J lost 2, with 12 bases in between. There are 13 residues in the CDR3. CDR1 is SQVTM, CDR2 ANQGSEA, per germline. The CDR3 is CSVFTVNTDTQYV. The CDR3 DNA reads TGCAGCGTCTTTACTGTAAACACAGATACGCAGTATGTT.

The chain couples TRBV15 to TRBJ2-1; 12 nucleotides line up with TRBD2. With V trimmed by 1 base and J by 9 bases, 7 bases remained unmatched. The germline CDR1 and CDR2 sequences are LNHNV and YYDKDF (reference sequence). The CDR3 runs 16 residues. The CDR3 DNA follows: TGTGCCACCAGCAGAGTGGGACTAGCGGGCTCCCTTGAGCAGTTCTTC. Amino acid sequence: CATSRVGLAGSLEQFF.

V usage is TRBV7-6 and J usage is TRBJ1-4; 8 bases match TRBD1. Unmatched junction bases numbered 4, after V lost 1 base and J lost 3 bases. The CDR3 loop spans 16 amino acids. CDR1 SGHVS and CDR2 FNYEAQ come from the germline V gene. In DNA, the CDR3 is TGTGCCAGCAGCTTAGAACAGGGGGAGCCTAATGAAAAACTGTTTTTT. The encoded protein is CASSLEQGEPNEKLFF.

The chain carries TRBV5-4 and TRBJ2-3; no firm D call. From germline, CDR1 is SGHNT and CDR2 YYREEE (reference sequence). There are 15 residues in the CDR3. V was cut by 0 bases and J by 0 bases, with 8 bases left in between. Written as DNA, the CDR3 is TGTGCCAGCAGCTTGGGGGCCTCTAGCACAGATACGCAGTATTTT. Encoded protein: CASSLGASSTDTQYF.

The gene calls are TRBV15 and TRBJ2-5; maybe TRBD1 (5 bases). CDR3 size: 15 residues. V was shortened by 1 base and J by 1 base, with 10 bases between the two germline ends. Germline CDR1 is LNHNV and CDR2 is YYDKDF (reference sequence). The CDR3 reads CATSRVPGLQETQYF. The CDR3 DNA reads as TGTGCCACCAGCAGAGTTCCAGGGCTCCAAGAGACCCAGTACTTC.

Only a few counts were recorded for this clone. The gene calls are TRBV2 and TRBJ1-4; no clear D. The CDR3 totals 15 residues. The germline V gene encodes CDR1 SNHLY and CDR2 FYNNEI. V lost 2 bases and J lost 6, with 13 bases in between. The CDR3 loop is CASSESPFGDEKLFF. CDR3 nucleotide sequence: TGTGCCAGCAGTGAATCACCTTTCGGGGATGAAAAACTGTTTTTT.

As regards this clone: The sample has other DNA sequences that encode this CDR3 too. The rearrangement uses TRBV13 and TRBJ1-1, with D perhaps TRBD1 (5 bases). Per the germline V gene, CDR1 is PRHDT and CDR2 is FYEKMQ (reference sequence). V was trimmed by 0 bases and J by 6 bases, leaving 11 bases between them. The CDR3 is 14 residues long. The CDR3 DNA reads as TGTGCCAGCAGCTTAGGCCAGGGAGGCCCTGAAGCTTTCTTT. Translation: CASSLGQGGPEAFF.

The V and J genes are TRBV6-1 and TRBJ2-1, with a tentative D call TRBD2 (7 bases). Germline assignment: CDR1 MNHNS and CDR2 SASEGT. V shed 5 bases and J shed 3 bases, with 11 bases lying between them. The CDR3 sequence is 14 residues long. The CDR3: CASSRGGDYNEQFF. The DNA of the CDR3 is TGTGCCAGCAGTAGGGGGGGGGACTACAATGAGCAGTTCTTC.